The subject of this entry is one T cell receptor beta chain. Germline is not matched at one junction end, which may reflect a read error. These data belong to a study of tumor-infiltrating lymphocytes in primary liver carcinoma. cDNA specific to TCR beta was made from 500 ng of total RNA, with a constant-region primer employed for priming. Sequencing libraries for TCR beta derived from three nested multiplex PCR rounds that used slightly modified ARM-PCR. TCRdb re-derived calls from the multiplex PCR reads in MiXCR, one entry per CDR3 protein. The sample has roughly 100,000 distinct CDR3 sequences, about three quarters seen once. The tissue used was unsorted bulk material of about 19-33 mg. RNA and DNA were co-extracted from it with the AllPrep DNA/RNA mini kit. Chronic HBV infection was present in the patients, who were treatment-naive. The source is a woman aged 55-75 years with primary liver carcinoma and hepatitis B virus infection. Sequences were obtained from liver tumor tissue from sampling region 5. Subset: tumor region T5, tumor centre.

CDR3 region: CTSSRTDTQYF. CDR3 nucleotides: TGTACCAGCAGCCGCACAGACACGCAGTATTTT. The chain combines TRBV11-2 with TRBJ2-3; D ambiguous. The CDR3 is made up of 11 amino acids. The germline CDR1 and CDR2 sequences are SGHAT and FQNNGV.